These 8 T cell receptor beta chains share one sample of origin, sequenced in a study of blood T cells in healthy people across ages (dated by TCRdb to the mid-2010s). Receptors were amplified or captured by 5' RACE. A second roughly 6 to 12 cycle PCR used a sample-barcoded 5' primer and a J-beta primer mix. TCRdb applied fastp at Q25 and MiXCR to the public reads, then kept only in-frame beta chains. A single entry per CDR3 protein holds the most common genes and DNA from its merged rows. The sample profile shows around 2 million distinct CDR3 sequences; about two fifths of them were found once. The ten top clones hold under 30% of the sample. Sequencing was performed on blood. These receptor sequences come from a human donor in good health.

The V gene is TRBV21-1, the J gene TRBJ2-1; the table assigns TRBD1, which was not confirmed against the DNA. TRBV21-1 is termed a pseudogene. This CDR3 comprises 15 residues. The chain's CDR3 is CASSNVGGSYNEQFF. CDR3 in DNA: TGTGCCAGCAGCAATGTGGGGGGTTCCTACAATGAGCAGTTCTTC.

This clonotype was detected only a few times. The gene calls are TRBV12-5 and TRBJ1-1, with a tentative D call TRBD1 (5 bases). In germline, CDR1 is LGHNT, CDR2 FRNRAP. This CDR3 comprises 19 residues. V dropped 3 bases and J dropped 2 bases, with 25 bases sitting between them. In DNA, the CDR3 is TGTGCTAGTGGTTTCGCTGGGACCAGAACACTTGGGGCTAACACTGAAGCTTTCTTT. Residues: CASGFAGTRTLGANTEAFF.

The rearrangement links TRBV3-1 to TRBJ2-7; 7 bases line up with TRBD2. V gave up 6 bases and J gave up 10 bases; unmatched junction bases: 12. Germline values: CDR1 LGHDT, CDR2 YNNKEL (reference sequence). The CDR3 contains 13 residues. CDR3 nucleotides: TGTGCCAGCAGAAAGGCGGGGGAGCCAACCCAGTACTTC. Translated, it gives CASRKAGEPTQYF.

The chain couples TRBV7-9 to TRBJ1-6; 10 nucleotides agree with TRBD1. Germline V gene sequence: CDR1 SEHNR, CDR2 FQNEAQ (reference sequence). V was clipped by 6 bases and J by 10 bases; unmatched bases: 6. The CDR3 runs to 14 residues. CDR3 amino acids: CASSRGDRGSPLHF. In DNA form, the CDR3 reads TGTGCCAGCAGTAGGGGGGACAGGGGCTCACCCCTCCACTTT.

In this sample, this clonotype turned up a few times. V and J are TRBV20-1 and TRBJ2-7; TRBD2 matches at 11 bases. CDR1 is DFQATT, CDR2 SNEGSKA, per germline (reference sequence). CDR3 length: 17 residues. Trimming at V came to 1 base and at J to 4 bases, leaving 12 bases not matched to a gene. The CDR3 coding sequence is TGCAGTGCTAGAGGGAGAAAGACTAGCGGGGTTAGGTACGAGCAGTACTTC. Protein: CSARGRKTSGVRYEQYF.

The chain carries TRBV4-3 and TRBJ1-2; 8 bases match TRBD1. V gave up 4 bases and J gave up 8 bases; unmatched junction bases: 12. Germline CDR1 and CDR2: LGHNA and YSLEER. This CDR3 is 15 amino acids long. CDR3 loop: CASSPGQGAAWGYTF. The CDR3 DNA sequence: TGCGCCAGCAGCCCAGGACAGGGAGCTGCGTGGGGCTACACCTTC.

The gene calls are TRBV7-2 and TRBJ1-2; 7 bases agree with TRBD1. This CDR3 comprises 13 residues. CDR1 and CDR2 from the germline V gene are SGHTA and FQGNSA. The V and J ends lost 5 bases and 8 bases, in that order; junction bases with no gene match: 8. The CDR3 reads CASSLPGTVGYTF. As DNA, the CDR3 is TGTGCCAGCAGCCTCCCCGGGACAGTCGGCTACACCTTC.

The chain uses TRBV20-1 and TRBJ2-7; 7 bases agree with TRBD2. Trimming took 5 bases from V and 7 from J; bases not matched to a gene: 11. This CDR3 contains 13 residues. Germline CDR1 and CDR2: DFQATT and SNEGSKA (reference sequence). CDR3 sequence reads: CSAPKRGTLEQYF. CDR3 sequence (DNA): TGCAGTGCTCCTAAGCGGGGAACCTTAGAGCAGTACTTC.